What follows are 20 T cell receptor beta chains derived from one specimen sequenced in a study of OX40 agonist ivuxolimab in advanced cancers. Only in-frame clones appear in the TCRdb table, and some are missing; sequencing was by immunoSEQ multiplex PCR. The profile covers over 50,000 clones, with around 90% appearing a single time and 4% to 5.5% taken by the ten largest. Specimen: CD4+ or CD8+ T cells sorted from blood, collected in a trial of the OX40 agonist ivuxolimab. The receptors were sampled from an adult with an advanced solid tumor such as melanoma, head and neck, liver or kidney cancer.

To note about this clone: One junction end does not reproduce the germline sequence, and a read error may be involved. The chain carries TRBV5-3 and TRBJ1-2; TRBD1 agrees at 10 bases. TRBV5-3 is an ORF, and what it does is uncertain. This CDR3 contains 14 residues. The CDR3 DNA is TGTGCCAGCAGCTTGGTGGGACAGGGGTATGGCTACACCTTC. Its protein product is CASSLVGQGYGYTF.

This clone has only a few counts. Other nucleotide sequences from this sample produce the same CDR3. V gene TRBV6-1 combines with J gene TRBJ2-7, with D tentatively TRBD1 or TRBD2 (7 bases each). Trimming cost V 2 bases and J 4 bases, with 12 bases left between them. Germline V gives CDR1 MNHNS, CDR2 SASEGT. CDR3 length: 14 residues. As DNA, the CDR3 is TGTGCCAGCAGTGAACAGGGGGGGAATTACGAGCAGTACTTC. This gives the protein CASSEQGGNYEQYF.

The rearrangement uses TRBV7-8 and TRBJ2-3; the D call may be TRBD1 or TRBD2 (5 bases each). Trimming removed 0 bases at V and 2 bases at J, with 21 bases between. Germline lookup yields CDR1 SGHVS and CDR2 FQNEAQ. The CDR3 runs 19 residues. CDR3 residues: CASSLAKGRQLGITDTQYF. The CDR3 coding sequence is TGTGCCAGCAGCTTAGCGAAAGGGAGACAGTTGGGGATCACAGATACGCAGTATTTT.

V is TRBV29-1 and J is TRBJ1-5; TRBD1 agrees at 7 bases. The CDR3 loop spans 13 amino acids. Germline-derived CDR1 and CDR2 are SQVTM and ANQGSEA. Trimming removed 5 bases from V and 2 bases from J; junction bases left unmatched: 3. The CDR3 DNA reads as TGCAGCGTTCAAACAGGGGGCAATCAGCCCCAGCATTTT. Encoded protein: CSVQTGGNQPQHF.

The gene calls are TRBV6-5 and TRBJ1-3; no definite D call. The CDR3 sequence is 16 residues long. Trimming pared 0 bases from V and 4 bases from J, leaving 13 bases between. Germline V gene data show CDR1 as MNHEY and CDR2 as SVGAGI. The CDR3 DNA reads TGTGCCAGCAGTTACTCCGGGTTCGGAGGAGGAAACACCATATATTTT. Protein: CASSYSGFGGGNTIYF.

This clone showed up just a few times. The rearrangement joins TRBV29-1 to TRBJ1-1; TRBD1 agrees at 7 bases. The CDR3 has 14 residues. With V trimmed by 4 bases and J by 5 bases, 10 bases remained unmatched. Per germline, CDR1 SQVTM and CDR2 ANQGSEA. The DNA for the CDR3 is TGCAGCGTTGCCCCCCGACAGGGTAGGACTGAAGCTTTCTTT. It is translated as CSVAPRQGRTEAFF.

This chain links TRBV18 with TRBJ1-4, with 8 positions matching TRBD1. The V gene's germline CDR1 is KGHSH and CDR2 LQKENI. The CDR3 spans 15 residues. J was trimmed by 5 bases and V by 3 bases; bases with no gene match: 5. The CDR3 nucleotides read TGTGCCAGCTCACCGTCGGGACAGGCGAATGAAAAACTGTTTTTT. Translating it yields CASSPSGQANEKLFF.

J is TRBJ1-2 and V is TRBV10-3; D unresolved. Trimming removed 5 bases at V and 6 bases at J, with 13 bases between. The CDR3 is made up of 13 amino acids. Germline V gene sequence: CDR1 ENHRY, CDR2 SYGVKD. The CDR3 is CAISPNGLNGYTF. The DNA of the CDR3 is TGTGCCATCAGTCCAAATGGGCTGAATGGCTACACCTTC.

The chain uses TRBV9 and TRBJ2-4; 9 positions match TRBD2. Germline V gene lookup returns CDR1 SGDLS and CDR2 YYNGEE. This CDR3 comprises 15 residues. V trimming: 2 bases; J trimming: 5 bases; junction bases outside the gene matches: 5. The CDR3 here is CASSVGGRGQNIQYF. In nucleotides, the CDR3 is TGTGCCAGCAGCGTTGGCGGGAGGGGACAAAACATTCAGTACTTC.

Here the CDR3 reads CASSLAGTGLFTEAFF. The DNA for the CDR3 is TGTGCCAGCAGCTTGGCGGGGACAGGGCTCTTTACTGAAGCTTTCTTT. This chain links TRBV5-5 with TRBJ1-1; 9 bases align to TRBD1. The CDR3 runs 16 residues. Trimming at V came to 0 bases and at J to 5 bases, leaving 8 bases not matched to a gene. CDR1 and CDR2 from the germline V gene are SGHKS and YYEKEE (reference sequence).

J is TRBJ1-2 and V is TRBV7-9, with a tentative D call TRBD1 (6 bases). The CDR3 loop spans 13 amino acids. V was pared by 5 bases and J by 2 bases, with 9 bases between. The V gene's germline CDR1 is SEHNR and CDR2 FQNEAQ (reference sequence). CDR3 in amino acids: CASSEGHNYGYTF. CDR3 nucleotide sequence: TGTGCCAGCAGCGAGGGACACAACTATGGCTACACCTTC.

J is TRBJ1-1 and V is TRBV10-3; D unclear. Germline CDR1 ENHRY, CDR2 SYGVKD. This CDR3 is built from 13 residues. With 0 bases removed from V and 8 bases from J, the gap between germline ends came to 10 bases. DNA for the CDR3: TGTGCCATCAGTGAGTCGAGTTTCTGGGAAGCTTTCTTT. It is translated as CAISESSFWEAFF.

This chain uses TRBV4-1 with TRBJ1-6; no reliable D call. There are 16 residues in the CDR3. Germline lookup yields CDR1 MGHRA and CDR2 YSYEKL. The V end lost 1 base, the J end lost 9 bases, and 16 bases lay between the germline ends. The CDR3 is CASSQGEGQLISPLHF. In nucleotides, the CDR3 is TGCGCCAGCAGCCAAGGAGAGGGCCAATTGATTTCACCCCTCCACTTT.

The chain's CDR3 is CAWSAASVNTEAFF. The DNA of the CDR3 is TGTGCCTGGAGTGCAGCGTCGGTGAACACTGAAGCTTTCTTT. The chain carries TRBV30 and TRBJ1-1, with unresolved D. There are 14 residues in the CDR3. Germline lookup yields CDR1 GTSNPN and CDR2 SVGIG (reference sequence). Trimming shortened V by 1 base and J by 0 bases, and 9 bases separated the two germline ends.

This clone was found once. The V and J genes are TRBV7-2 and TRBJ1-1; D perhaps matches TRBD1 (6 bases). The germline V gene has CDR1 SGHTA and CDR2 FQGNSA. The CDR3 loop spans 14 amino acids. Trimming took 5 bases from V and 2 from J, leaving 12 bases between them. The CDR3 nucleotides are TGTGCCAGCAGCCAGATACAGGGAAACACTGAAGCTTTCTTT. This translates into CASSQIQGNTEAFF.

V gene TRBV14 combines with J gene TRBJ2-5; perhaps TRBD1 as D (5 bases). The closer fit of TRBJ2-7 to the DNA end suggests the J call may be wrong. The CDR3 runs 15 residues. The germline V gene has CDR1 SGHDN and CDR2 FVKESK. The CDR3 DNA reads TGTGCCAGCAGTCTGGACATGGTCGAGTACTACGAGCAGTACTTC. This sequence encodes CASSLDMVEYYEQYF.

The V and J genes are TRBV7-2 and TRBJ2-3; TRBD2 matches at 11 bases. The CDR3 totals 17 residues. Germline assignment: CDR1 SGHTA and CDR2 FQGNSA. Trimming cost V 5 bases and J 6 bases; bases outside gene matches: 13. DNA for the CDR3: TGTGCCAGCAGCCCACAAGGGACTAGCGGAGGGGGTGATACGCAGTATTTT. This translates into CASSPQGTSGGGDTQYF.

This clone has only one observation. The chain links TRBV5-6 to TRBJ1-2; D is ambiguous. CDR1 is SGHDT, CDR2 YYEEEE, per germline. This CDR3 is 11 amino acids long. V was trimmed by 4 bases and J by 3 bases, leaving 4 bases between them. This CDR3 is CASSLDYGYTF. In DNA, the CDR3 is TGTGCCAGCAGCCTGGACTATGGCTACACCTTC. The variable domain in full, completed from reference TRBV5-6 and TRBJ1-2, reads DAGVTQSPTHLIKTRGQQVTLRCSPKSGHDTVSWYQQALGQGPQFIFQYYEEEERQRGNFPDRFSGHQFPNYSSELNVNALLLGDSALYLCASSLDYGYTFGSGTRLTVV.

The chain is built from TRBV7-8 and TRBJ1-3; no definite D call. CDR3 length equals 14 residues. From germline, CDR1 is SGHVS and CDR2 FQNEAQ. V was shortened by 1 base and J by 8 bases, with 12 bases between the two germline ends. DNA for the CDR3: TGTGCCAGCAGCTTAGGGGCAGGAAGGGACACCATATATTTT. Translated, it gives CASSLGAGRDTIYF. The entire variable domain, with the rest obtained from reference TRBV7-8 and TRBJ1-3, is as follows: GAGVSQSPRYKVAKRGQDVALRCDPISGHVSLFWYQQALGQGPEFLTYFQNEAQLDKSGLPSDRFFAERPEGSVSTLKIQRTQQEDSAVYLCASSLGAGRDTIYFGEGSWLTVV.

The sample holds one count of this clone. The chain is built from TRBV14 and TRBJ2-4; D remains ambiguous. This CDR3 contains 15 residues. V gave up 3 bases and J gave up 9 bases, with 18 bases separating them. CDR1 is SGHDN, CDR2 FVKESK, per germline. The CDR3 DNA reads TGTGCCAGCAGCCATAAGACCGCGCCCTTAGGCATTCAGTACTTC. It codes for CASSHKTAPLGIQYF.